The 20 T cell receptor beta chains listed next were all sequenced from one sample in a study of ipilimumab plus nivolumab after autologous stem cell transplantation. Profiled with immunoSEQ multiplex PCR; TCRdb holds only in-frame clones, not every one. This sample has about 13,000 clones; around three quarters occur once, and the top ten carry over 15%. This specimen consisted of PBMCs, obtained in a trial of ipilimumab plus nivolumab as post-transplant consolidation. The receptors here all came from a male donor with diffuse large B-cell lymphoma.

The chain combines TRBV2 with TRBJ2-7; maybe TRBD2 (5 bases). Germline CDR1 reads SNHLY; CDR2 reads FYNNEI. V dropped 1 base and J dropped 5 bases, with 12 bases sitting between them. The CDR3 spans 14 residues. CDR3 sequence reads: CASSEVSSGNEQYF. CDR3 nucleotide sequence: TGTGCCAGCAGTGAAGTTAGCAGCGGAAACGAGCAGTACTTC.

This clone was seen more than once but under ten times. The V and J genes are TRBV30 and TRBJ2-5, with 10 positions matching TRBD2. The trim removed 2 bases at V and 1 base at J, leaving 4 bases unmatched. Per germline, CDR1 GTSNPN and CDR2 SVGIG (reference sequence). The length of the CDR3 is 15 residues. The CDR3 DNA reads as TGTGCCTGGAGTTCTGGACTAGCGGCCCAAGAGACCCAGTACTTC. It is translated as CAWSSGLAAQETQYF.

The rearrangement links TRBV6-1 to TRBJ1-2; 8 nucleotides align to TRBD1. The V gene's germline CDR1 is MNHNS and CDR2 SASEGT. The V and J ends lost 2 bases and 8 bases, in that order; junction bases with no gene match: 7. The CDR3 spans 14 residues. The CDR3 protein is CASSESQGANGYTF. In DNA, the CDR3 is TGTGCCAGCAGTGAATCTCAGGGGGCGAACGGCTACACCTTC.

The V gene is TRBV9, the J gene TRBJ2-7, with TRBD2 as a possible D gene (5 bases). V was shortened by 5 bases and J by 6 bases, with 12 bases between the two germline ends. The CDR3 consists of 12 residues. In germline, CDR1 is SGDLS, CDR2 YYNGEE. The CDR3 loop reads CASSLASPEQYF. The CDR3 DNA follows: TGTGCCAGCAGTTTAGCGAGCCCCGAGCAGTACTTC.

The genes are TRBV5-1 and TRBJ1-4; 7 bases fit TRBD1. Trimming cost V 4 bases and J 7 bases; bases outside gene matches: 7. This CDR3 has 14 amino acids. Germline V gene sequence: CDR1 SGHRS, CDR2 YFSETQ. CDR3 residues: CASSTDRRGEKLFF. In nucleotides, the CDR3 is TGCGCCAGCAGCACGGACAGGAGAGGTGAAAAACTGTTTTTT. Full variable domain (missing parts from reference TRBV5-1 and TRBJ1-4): KAGVTQTPRYLIKTRGQQVTLSCSPISGHRSVSWYQQTPGQGLQFLFEYFSETQRNKGNFPGRFSGRQFSNSRSEMNVSTLELGDSALYLCASSTDRRGEKLFFGSGTQLSVL.

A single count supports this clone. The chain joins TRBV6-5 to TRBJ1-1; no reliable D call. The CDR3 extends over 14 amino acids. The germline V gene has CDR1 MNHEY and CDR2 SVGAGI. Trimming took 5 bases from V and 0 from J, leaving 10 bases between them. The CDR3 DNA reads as TGTGCCAGCAGTGACTGGACGGTGAACACTGAAGCTTTCTTT. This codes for CASSDWTVNTEAFF.

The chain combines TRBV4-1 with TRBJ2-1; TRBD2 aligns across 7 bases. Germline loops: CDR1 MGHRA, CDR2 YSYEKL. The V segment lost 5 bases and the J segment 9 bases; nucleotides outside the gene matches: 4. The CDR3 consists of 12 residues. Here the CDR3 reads CASSSTSVEQFF. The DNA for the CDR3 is TGCGCCAGCAGCTCTACTAGCGTTGAGCAGTTCTTC.

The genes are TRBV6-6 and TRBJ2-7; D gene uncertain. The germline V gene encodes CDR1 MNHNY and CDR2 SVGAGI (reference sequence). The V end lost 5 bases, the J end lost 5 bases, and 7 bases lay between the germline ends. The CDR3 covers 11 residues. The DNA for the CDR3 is TGTGCCAGCAGTGCCATCAACGAGCAGTACTTC. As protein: CASSAINEQYF.

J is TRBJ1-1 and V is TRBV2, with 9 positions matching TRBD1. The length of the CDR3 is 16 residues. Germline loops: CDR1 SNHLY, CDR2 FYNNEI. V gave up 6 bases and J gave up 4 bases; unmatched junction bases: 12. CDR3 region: CASSDRITGGRTEAFF. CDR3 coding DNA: TGTGCCAGCAGCGACCGTATTACAGGGGGCCGCACTGAAGCTTTCTTT.

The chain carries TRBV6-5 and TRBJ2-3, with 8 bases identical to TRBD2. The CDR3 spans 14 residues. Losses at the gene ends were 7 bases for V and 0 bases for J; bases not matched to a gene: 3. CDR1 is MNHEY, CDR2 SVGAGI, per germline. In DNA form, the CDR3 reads TGTGCCAGCACGGCTAGCGGGAGCACAGATACGCAGTATTTT. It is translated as CASTASGSTDTQYF.

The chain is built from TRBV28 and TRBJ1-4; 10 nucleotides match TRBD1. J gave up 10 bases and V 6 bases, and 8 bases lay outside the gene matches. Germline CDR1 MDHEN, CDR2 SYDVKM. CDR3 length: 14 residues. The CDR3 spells CASRLGQGEGKLFF. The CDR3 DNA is TGTGCCAGCAGACTCGGACAGGGGGAGGGAAAACTGTTTTTT.

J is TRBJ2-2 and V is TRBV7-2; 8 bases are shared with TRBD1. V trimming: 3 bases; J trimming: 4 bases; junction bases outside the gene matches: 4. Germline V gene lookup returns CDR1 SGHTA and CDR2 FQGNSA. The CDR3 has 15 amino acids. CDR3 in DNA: TGTGCCAGCAGCTTGGAACAGGGGGGCACCGGGGAGCTGTTTTTT. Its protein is CASSLEQGGTGELFF.

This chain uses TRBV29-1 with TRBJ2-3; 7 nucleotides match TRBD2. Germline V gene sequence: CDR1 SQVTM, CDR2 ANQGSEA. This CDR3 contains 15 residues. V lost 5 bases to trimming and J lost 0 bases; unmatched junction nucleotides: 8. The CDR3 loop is CSVLAGQRSTDTQYF. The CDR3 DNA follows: TGCAGCGTTTTAGCGGGCCAGCGGAGCACAGATACGCAGTATTTT.

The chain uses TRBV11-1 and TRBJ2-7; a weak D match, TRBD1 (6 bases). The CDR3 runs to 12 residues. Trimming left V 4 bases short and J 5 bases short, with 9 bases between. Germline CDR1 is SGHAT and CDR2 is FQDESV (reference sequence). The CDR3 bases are TGTGCCAGCAGCTCCAGGGGAAACGAGCAGTACTTC. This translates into CASSSRGNEQYF.

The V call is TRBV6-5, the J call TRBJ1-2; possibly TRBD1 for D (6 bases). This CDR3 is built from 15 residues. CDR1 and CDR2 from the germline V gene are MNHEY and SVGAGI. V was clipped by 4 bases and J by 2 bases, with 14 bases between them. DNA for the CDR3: TGTGCCAGCAGTTCCCCAGGGGTAGTAAACTATGGCTACACCTTC. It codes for CASSSPGVVNYGYTF.

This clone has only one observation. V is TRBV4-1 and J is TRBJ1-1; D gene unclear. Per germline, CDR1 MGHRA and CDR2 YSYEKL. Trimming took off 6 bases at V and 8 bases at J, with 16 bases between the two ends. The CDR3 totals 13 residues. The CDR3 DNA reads TGCGCCAGCAGAGACTGGGGAGACTTAGAAGCTTTCTTT. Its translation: CASRDWGDLEAFF.

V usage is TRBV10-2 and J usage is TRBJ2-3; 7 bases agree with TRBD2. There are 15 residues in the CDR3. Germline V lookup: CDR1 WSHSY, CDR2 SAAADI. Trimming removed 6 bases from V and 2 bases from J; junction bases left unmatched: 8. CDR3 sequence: CASRVPGLLTDTQYF. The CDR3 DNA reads TGCGCCAGCAGGGTACCGGGACTACTCACAGATACGCAGTATTTT.

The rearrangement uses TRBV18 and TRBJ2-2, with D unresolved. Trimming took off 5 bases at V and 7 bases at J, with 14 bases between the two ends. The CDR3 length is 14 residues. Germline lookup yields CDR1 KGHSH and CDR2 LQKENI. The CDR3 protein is CASSSGRAGGELFF. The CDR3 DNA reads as TGTGCCAGCTCATCGGGCCGGGCAGGCGGGGAGCTGTTTTTT. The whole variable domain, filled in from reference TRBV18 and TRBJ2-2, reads NAGVMQNPRHLVRRRGQEARLRCSPMKGHSHVYWYRQLPEEGLKFMVYLQKENIIDESGMPKERFSAEFPKEGPSILRIQQVVRGDSAAYFCASSSGRAGGELFFGEGSRLTVL.

The CDR3 reads CASSKGGGTSGSRGEQYF. As DNA, the CDR3 is TGTGCCAGCAGCAAAGGGGGAGGGACTAGCGGGAGTCGGGGTGAGCAGTACTTC. V gene TRBV11-2 combines with J gene TRBJ2-7; 14 bases are shared with TRBD2. Germline CDR1 reads SGHAT; CDR2 reads FQNNGV. V gave up 5 bases and J gave up 7 bases; unmatched junction bases: 16. This CDR3 is 18 amino acids long.

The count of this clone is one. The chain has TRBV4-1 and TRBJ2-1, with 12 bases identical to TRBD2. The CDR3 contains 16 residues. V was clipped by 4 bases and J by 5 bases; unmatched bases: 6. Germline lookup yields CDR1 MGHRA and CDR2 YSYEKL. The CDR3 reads CASSPRGLAGNNEQFF. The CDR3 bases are TGCGCCAGCAGCCCTAGAGGACTAGCGGGAAACAATGAGCAGTTCTTC.